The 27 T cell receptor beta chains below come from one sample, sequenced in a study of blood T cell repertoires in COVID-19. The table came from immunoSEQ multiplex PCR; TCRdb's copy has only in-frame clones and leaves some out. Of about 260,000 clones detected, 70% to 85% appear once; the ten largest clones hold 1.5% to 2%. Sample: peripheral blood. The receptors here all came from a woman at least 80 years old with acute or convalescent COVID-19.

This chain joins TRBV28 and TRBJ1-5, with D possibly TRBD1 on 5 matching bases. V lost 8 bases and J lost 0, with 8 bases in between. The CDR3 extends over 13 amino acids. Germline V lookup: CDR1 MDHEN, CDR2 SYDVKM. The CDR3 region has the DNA TGTGCCAGCCAAGGGGATAGCAATCAGCCCCAGCATTTT. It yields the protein CASQGDSNQPQHF.

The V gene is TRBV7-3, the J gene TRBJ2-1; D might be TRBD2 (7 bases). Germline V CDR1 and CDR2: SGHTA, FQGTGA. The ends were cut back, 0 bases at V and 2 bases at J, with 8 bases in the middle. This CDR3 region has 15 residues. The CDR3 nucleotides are TGTGCCAGCAGCTTAACGGGGGGGCCCTACAATGAGCAGTTCTTC. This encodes CASSLTGGPYNEQFF.

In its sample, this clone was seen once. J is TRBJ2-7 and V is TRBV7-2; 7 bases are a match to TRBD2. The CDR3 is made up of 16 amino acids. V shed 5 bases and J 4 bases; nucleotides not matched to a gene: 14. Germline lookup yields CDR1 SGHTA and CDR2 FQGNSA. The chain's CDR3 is CASSHPGGQNPYEQYF. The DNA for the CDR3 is TGTGCCAGCAGCCACCCGGGGGGTCAGAACCCTTACGAGCAGTACTTC.

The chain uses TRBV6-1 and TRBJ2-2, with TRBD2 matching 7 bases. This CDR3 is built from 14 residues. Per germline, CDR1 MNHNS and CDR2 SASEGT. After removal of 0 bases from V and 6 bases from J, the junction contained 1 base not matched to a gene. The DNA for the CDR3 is TGTGCCAGCAGTGAAGCGCGGGGGTCCGGGGAGCTGTTTTTT. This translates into CASSEARGSGELFF.

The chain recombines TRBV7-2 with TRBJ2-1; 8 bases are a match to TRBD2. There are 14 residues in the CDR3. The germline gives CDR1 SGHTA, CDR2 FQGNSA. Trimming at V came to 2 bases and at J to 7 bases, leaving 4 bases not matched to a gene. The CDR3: CASSLFREGNEQFF. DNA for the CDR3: TGTGCCAGCAGCTTATTTCGGGAGGGTAATGAGCAGTTCTTC.

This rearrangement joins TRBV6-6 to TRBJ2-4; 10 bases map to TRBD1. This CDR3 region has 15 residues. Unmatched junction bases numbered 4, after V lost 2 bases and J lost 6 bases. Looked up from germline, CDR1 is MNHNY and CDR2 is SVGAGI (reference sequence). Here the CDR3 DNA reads TGTGCCAGCAGTTACCAGACAGGGGGCGGAAACATTCAGTACTTC. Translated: CASSYQTGGGNIQYF.

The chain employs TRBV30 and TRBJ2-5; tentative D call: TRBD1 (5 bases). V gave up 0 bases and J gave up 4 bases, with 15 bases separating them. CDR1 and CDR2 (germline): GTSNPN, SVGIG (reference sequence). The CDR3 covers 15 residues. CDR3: CAWSVRAGIRETQYF. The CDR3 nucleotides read TGTGCCTGGAGTGTACGGGCAGGGATAAGAGAGACCCAGTACTTC.

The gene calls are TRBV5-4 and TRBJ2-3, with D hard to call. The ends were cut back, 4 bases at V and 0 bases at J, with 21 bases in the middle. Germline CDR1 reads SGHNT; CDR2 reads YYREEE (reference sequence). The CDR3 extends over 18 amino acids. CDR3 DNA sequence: TGTGCCAGCAGCGCCGGCGCAGTGCGGCCTACTAGCACAGATACGCAGTATTTT. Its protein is CASSAGAVRPTSTDTQYF.

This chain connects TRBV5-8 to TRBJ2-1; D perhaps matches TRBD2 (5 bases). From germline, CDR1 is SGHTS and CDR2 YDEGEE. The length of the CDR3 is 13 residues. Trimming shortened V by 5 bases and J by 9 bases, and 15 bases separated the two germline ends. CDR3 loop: CASRDFLGGEQFF. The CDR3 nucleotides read TGTGCCAGCAGGGACTTTCTAGGAGGTGAGCAGTTCTTC.

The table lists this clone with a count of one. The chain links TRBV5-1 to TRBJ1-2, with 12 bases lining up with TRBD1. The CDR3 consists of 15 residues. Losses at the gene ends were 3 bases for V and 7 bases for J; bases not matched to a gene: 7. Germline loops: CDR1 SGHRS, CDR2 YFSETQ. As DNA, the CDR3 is TGCGCCAGCAGCTCCCGGGACAGGGGGCTTACTGGCTACACCTTC. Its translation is CASSSRDRGLTGYTF.

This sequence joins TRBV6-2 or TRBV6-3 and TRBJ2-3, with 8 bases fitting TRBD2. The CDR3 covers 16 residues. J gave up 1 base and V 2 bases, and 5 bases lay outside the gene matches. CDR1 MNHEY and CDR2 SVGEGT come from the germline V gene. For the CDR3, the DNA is TGTGCCAGCAGTTACGGGTTCGGGGGGGGCACAGATACGCAGTATTTT. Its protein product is CASSYGFGGGTDTQYF.

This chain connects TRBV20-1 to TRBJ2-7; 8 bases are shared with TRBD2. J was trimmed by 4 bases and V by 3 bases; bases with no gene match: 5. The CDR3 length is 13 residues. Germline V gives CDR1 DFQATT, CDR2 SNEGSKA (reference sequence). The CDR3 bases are TGCAGTGCTAGTCGGCTAGCGGGTTACGAGCAGTACTTC. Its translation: CSASRLAGYEQYF.

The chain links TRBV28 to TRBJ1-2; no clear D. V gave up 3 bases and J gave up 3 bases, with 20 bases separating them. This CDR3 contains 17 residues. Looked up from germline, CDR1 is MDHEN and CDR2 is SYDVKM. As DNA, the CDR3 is TGTGCCAGCAGTTTTAGTAGCGCAGGTTCTCCTGACTATGGCTACACCTTC. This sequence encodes CASSFSSAGSPDYGYTF.

The CDR3 here is CASSYSRAIREKLFF. The DNA of the CDR3 is TGTGCCAGCAGTTACTCGAGGGCCATACGTGAAAAACTGTTTTTT. The rearrangement uses TRBV6-5 and TRBJ1-4; D unresolved. In germline, CDR1 is MNHEY, CDR2 SVGAGI. The CDR3 runs 15 residues. Trimming took off 0 bases at V and 7 bases at J, with 12 bases between the two ends.

CDR3 region: CASLGGLNTDTQYF. For the CDR3, the DNA is TGTGCCAGCCTCGGGGGACTAAACACAGATACGCAGTATTTT. The rearrangement links TRBV5-6 to TRBJ2-3; TRBD2 matches at 7 bases. This CDR3 comprises 14 residues. V was clipped by 7 bases and J by 2 bases; unmatched bases: 7. Germline V CDR1 and CDR2: SGHDT, YYEEEE.

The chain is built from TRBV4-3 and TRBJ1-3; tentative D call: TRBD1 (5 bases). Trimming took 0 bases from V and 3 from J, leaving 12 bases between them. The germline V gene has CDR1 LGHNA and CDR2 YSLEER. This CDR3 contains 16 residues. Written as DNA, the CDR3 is TGCGCCAGCAGCCAAGACCATTCAGGGTTTGGAAACACCATATATTTT. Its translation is CASSQDHSGFGNTIYF.

The CDR3 DNA is TGCGCCAGCAGCCAAGAACCAGGCCGGGGCTATGGCTACACCTTC. As protein: CASSQEPGRGYGYTF. This chain connects TRBV4-1 to TRBJ1-2, with no clear D. The germline V gene has CDR1 MGHRA and CDR2 YSYEKL. V lost 0 bases to trimming and J lost 4 bases, with 12 bases between them. The CDR3 has 15 residues.

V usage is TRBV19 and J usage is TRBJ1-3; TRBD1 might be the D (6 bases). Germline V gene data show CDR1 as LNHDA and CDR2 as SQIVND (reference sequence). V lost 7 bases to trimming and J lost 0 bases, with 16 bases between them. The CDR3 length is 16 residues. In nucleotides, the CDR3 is TGTGCCAGTACCTTATGGACAGCATTCTCTGGAAACACCATATATTTT. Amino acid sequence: CASTLWTAFSGNTIYF. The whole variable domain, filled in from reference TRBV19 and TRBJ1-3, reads DGGITQSPKYLFRKEGQNVTLSCEQNLNHDAMYWYRQDPGQGLRLIYYSQIVNDFQKGDIAEGYSVSREKKESFPLTVTSAQKNPTAFYLCASTLWTAFSGNTIYFGEGSWLTVV.

CDR3 amino acids: CATSTPSGRAGETQYF. The CDR3 DNA is TGTGCCACCAGCACCCCTAGCGGGAGGGCTGGGGAGACCCAGTACTTC. The rearrangement uses TRBV15 and TRBJ2-5; TRBD2 matches 12 bases. The trim removed 4 bases at V and 5 bases at J, leaving 8 bases unmatched. Germline lookup yields CDR1 LNHNV and CDR2 YYDKDF (reference sequence). The CDR3 loop spans 16 amino acids. Complete variable domain (other parts from reference TRBV15 and TRBJ2-5): DAMVIQNPRYQVTQFGKPVTLSCSQTLNHNVMYWYQQKSSQAPKLLFHYYDKDFNNEADTPDNFQSRRPNTSFCFLDIRSPGLGDTAMYLCATSTPSGRAGETQYFGPGTRLLVL.

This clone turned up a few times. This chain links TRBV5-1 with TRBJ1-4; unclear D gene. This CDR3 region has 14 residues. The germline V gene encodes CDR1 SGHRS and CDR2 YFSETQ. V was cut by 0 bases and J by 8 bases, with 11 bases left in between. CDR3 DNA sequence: TGCGCCAGCAGCTTGGCAGGAAGAGGGGAAAAACTGTTTTTT. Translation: CASSLAGRGEKLFF.

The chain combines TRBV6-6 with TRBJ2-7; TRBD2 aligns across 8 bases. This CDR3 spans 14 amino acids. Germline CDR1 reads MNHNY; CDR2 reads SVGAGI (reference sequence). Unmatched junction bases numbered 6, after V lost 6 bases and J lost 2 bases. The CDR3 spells CASSRGAGAYEQYF. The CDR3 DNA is TGTGCCAGCAGCCGGGGAGCGGGAGCCTACGAGCAGTACTTC.

The CDR3 here is CASSQRTGWNKVNQPQHF. Written as DNA, the CDR3 is TGCGCCAGCAGTCAAAGGACAGGGTGGAATAAAGTCAATCAGCCCCAGCATTTT. This chain links TRBV23-1 with TRBJ1-5; 8 nucleotides match TRBD1. TRBV23-1 is placed among ORFs of uncertain function. With V trimmed by 2 bases and J by 3 bases, 12 bases remained unmatched. This CDR3 comprises 18 residues.

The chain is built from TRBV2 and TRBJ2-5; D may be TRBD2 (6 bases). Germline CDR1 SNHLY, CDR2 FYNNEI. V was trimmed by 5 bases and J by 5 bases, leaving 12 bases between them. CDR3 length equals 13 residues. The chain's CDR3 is CASSPGLFETQYF. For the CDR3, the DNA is TGTGCCAGCAGTCCGGGACTGTTCGAGACCCAGTACTTC.

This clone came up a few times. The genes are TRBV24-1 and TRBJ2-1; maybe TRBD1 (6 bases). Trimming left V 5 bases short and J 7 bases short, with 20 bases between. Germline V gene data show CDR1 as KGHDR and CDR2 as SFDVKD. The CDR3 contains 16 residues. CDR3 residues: CATSGYRTAAANEQFF. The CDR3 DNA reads TGTGCCACCAGTGGGTACCGGACAGCGGCGGCTAATGAGCAGTTCTTC.

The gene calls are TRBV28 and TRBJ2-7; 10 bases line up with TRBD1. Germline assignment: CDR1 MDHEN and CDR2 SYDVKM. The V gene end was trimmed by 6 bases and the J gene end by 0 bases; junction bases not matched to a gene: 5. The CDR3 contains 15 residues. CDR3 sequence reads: CASSLRTGGSYEQYF. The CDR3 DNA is TGTGCCAGCAGCTTAAGGACAGGGGGCTCCTACGAGCAGTACTTC.

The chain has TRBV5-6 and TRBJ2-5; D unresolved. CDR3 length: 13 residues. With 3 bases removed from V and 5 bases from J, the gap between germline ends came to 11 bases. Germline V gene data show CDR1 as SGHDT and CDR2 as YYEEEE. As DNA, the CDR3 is TGTGCCAGCAGCTGGAATATCGGGGAGACCCAGTACTTC. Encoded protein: CASSWNIGETQYF.

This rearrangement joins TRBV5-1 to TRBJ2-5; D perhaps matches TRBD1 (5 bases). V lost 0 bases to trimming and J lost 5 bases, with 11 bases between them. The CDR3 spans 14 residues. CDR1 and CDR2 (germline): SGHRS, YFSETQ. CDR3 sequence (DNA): TGCGCCAGCAGCTTGGAGTTAGGGGTCGAGACCCAGTACTTC. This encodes CASSLELGVETQYF.